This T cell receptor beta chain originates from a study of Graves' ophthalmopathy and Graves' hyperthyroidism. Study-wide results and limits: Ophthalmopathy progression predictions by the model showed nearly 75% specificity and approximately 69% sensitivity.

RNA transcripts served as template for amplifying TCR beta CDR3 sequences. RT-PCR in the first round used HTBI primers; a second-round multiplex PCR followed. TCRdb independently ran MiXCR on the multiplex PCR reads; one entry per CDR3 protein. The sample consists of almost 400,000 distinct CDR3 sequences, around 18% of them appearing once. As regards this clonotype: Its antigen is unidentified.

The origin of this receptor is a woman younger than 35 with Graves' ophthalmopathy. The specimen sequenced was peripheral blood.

CDR3 bases: TGTGCCAGCAGCCAATCCCGACGGGGGGACGAGCAGTACTTC. Protein: CASSQSRRGDEQYF. V usage is TRBV7-4 and J usage is TRBJ2-7; 7 bases agree with TRBD2. The J segment lost 5 bases and the V segment lost 5 bases, leaving 9 bases of the junction unmatched. The length of the CDR3 is 14 residues. Germline-derived CDR1 and CDR2 are SGHVT and SQSDAQ. The whole variable domain, remainder taken from reference TRBV7-4 and TRBJ2-7, is GAGVSQSPRYKVAKRGRDVALRCDSISGHVTLYWYRQTLGQGSEVLTYSQSDAQRDKSGRPSGRFSAERPERSVSTLKIQRTEQGDSAVYLCASSQSRRGDEQYFGPGTRLTVT.